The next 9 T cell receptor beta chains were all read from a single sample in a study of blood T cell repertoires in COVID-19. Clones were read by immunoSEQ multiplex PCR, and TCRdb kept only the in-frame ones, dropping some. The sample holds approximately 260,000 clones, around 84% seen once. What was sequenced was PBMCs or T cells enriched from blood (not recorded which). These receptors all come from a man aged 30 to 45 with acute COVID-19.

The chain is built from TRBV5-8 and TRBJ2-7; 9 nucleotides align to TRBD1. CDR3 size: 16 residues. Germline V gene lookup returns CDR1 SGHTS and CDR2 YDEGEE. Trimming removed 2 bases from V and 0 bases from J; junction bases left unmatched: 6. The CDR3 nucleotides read TGTGCCAGCAGCTTAGGGACAGGGTCATCCTCCTACGAGCAGTACGTC. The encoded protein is CASSLGTGSSSYEQYV.

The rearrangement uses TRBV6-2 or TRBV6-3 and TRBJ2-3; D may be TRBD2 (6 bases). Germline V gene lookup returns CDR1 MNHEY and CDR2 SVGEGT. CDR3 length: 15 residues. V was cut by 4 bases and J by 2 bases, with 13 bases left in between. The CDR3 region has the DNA TGTGCCAGCAGTTTGGCGGGGCGATACACAGATACGCAGTATTTT. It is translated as CASSLAGRYTDTQYF.

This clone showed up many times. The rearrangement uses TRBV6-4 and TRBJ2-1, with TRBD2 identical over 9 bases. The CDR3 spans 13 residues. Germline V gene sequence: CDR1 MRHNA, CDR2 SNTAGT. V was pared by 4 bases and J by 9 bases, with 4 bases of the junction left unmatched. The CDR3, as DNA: TGTGCCAGCAGTGCTAGCGGGGTAGGTGAGCAGTTCTTC. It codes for CASSASGVGEQFF.

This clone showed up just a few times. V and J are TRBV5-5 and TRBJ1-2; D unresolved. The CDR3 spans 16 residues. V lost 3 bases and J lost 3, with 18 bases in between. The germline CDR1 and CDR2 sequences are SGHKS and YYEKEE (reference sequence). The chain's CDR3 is CASSSKTQDSDYGYTF. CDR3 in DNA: TGTGCCAGCAGCTCGAAAACGCAGGATTCTGACTATGGCTACACCTTC.

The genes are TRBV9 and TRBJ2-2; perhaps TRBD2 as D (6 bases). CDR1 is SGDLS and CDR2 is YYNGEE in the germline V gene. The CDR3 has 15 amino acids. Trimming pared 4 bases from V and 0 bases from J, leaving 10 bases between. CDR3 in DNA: TGTGCCAGCAGCACCGGGAGTACGAACACCGGGGAGCTGTTTTTT. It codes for CASSTGSTNTGELFF.

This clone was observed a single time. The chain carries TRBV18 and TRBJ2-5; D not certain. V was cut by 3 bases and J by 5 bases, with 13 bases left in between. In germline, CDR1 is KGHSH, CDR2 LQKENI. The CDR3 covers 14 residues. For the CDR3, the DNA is TGTGCCAGCTCACCTGCACTTAAACGGGAGACCCAGTACTTC. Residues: CASSPALKRETQYF.

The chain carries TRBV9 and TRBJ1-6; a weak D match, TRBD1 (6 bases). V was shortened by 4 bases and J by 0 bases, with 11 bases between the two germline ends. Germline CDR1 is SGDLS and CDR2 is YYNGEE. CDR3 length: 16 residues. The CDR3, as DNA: TGTGCCAGCAGCTTCGCAGGGGCCTCCTATAATTCACCCCTCCACTTT. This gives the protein CASSFAGASYNSPLHF. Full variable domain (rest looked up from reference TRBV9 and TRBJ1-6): DSGVTQTPKHLITATGQRVTLRCSPRSGDLSVYWYQQSLDQGLQFLIQYYNGEERAKGNILERFSAQQFPDLHSELNLSSLELGDSALYFCASSFAGASYNSPLHFGNGTRLTVT.

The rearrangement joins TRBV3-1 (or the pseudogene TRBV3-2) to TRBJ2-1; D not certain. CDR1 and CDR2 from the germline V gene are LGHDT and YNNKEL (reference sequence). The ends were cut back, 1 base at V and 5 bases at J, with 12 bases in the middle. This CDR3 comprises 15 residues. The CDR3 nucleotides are TGTGCCAGCAGCCAAGTGGCCGCCTCGAACAATGAGCAGTTCTTC. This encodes CASSQVAASNNEQFF.

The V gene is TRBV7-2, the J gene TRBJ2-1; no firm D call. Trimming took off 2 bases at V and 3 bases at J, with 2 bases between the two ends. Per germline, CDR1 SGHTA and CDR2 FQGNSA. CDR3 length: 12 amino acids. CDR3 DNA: TGTGCCAGCAGCTTACTCTACAATGAGCAGTTCTTC. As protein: CASSLLYNEQFF.